The source of this T cell receptor (beta chain) is a study of T cell repertoires in aging, cancer and after chemotherapy. Germline CDR1 reads MNHEY; CDR2 reads SVGAGI. Trimming left V 0 bases short and J 4 bases short, with 15 bases between. This CDR3 spans 16 amino acids. Multiplex touch-down PCR with TRB-A/B primers amplified rearranged V-D-J TRB sequences. TCRdb fed the multiplex PCR reads into MiXCR, producing one record per CDR3 protein. The sample yields about 4,900 distinct CDR3 sequences, around a third seen once. Peripheral blood genomic DNA, not sorted cells or RNA, was the template. In its sample, this clonotype was seen a few times.

The sequenced material came from blood. The sequence derives from a human donor with a blood cancer. The donor label of this sample is uncertain. J is TRBJ1-1 and V is TRBV6-5; D possibly corresponds to TRBD1 (5 bases). Here the CDR3 reads CASSYSTGRRGTEAFF. In DNA form, the CDR3 reads TGTGCCAGCAGTTACTCAACCGGCCGGAGGGGCACTGAAGCTTTCTTT.